Listed below are T cell receptor beta chains from one sample, sequenced in a study of early T cells in non-severe SARS-CoV-2 infection. TCRdb ran MiXCR on the 5' RACE reads and lists one entry per CDR3 protein. The table records tens of thousands of distinct CDR3 sequences, roughly a sixth of them present only once. Sequenced here: whole blood, sampled at baseline. The receptors derive from an adult who was a healthcare worker with PCR-confirmed SARS-CoV-2 infection or an uninfected control (not recorded which). Both conserved end residues are part of each CDR3. Fields, in order: D gene, J gene, V gene, CDR3 length, clone size, CDR3 DNA, CDR3 protein. The D gene is left open where the match is weak. For some rows the clone size is stated as once, few or many, or as a class when expanded; others skip it.

d_gene: .; j_gene: TRBJ1-3; v_gene: TRBV18; len: 14; abundance: .; CDR3nt: TGTGCCAGCTCACCACGGGATCTGGGAAACACCATATATTTT; CDR3aa: CASSPRDLGNTIYF
d_gene: TRBD1; j_gene: TRBJ1-6; v_gene: TRBV29-1; len: 12; abundance: few; CDR3nt: TGCAGCGTAGGACAGGGTAATTCACCCCTCCACTTT; CDR3aa: CSVGQGNSPLHF
d_gene: .; j_gene: TRBJ2-2; v_gene: TRBV5-4; len: 15; abundance: many; CDR3nt: TGTGCCAGCAGCCCGGGACAAAAGAACACCGGGGAGCTGTTTTTT; CDR3aa: CASSPGQKNTGELFF
d_gene: .; j_gene: TRBJ2-7; v_gene: TRBV24-1; len: 13; abundance: few; CDR3nt: TGTGCCACCTCGGACTGGATGGGCTACGAGCAGTACTTC; CDR3aa: CATSDWMGYEQYF
d_gene: TRBD2; j_gene: TRBJ2-1; v_gene: TRBV4-3; len: 16; abundance: .; CDR3nt: TGCGCCAGCAGCCAAGGAATAGCGGGAGGGCACAATGAGCAGTTCTTC; CDR3aa: CASSQGIAGGHNEQFF
d_gene: .; j_gene: TRBJ2-1; v_gene: TRBV4-1; len: 15; abundance: .; CDR3nt: TGCGCCAGCAGCCAAGTCGAACCATCCTACAATGAGCAGTTCTTC; CDR3aa: CASSQVEPSYNEQFF
d_gene: .; j_gene: TRBJ2-4; v_gene: TRBV7-2; len: 15; abundance: few; CDR3nt: TGTGCCAGCAGGACAGTGGTCGGAGCCAAAAACATTCAGTACTTC; CDR3aa: CASRTVVGAKNIQYF
d_gene: .; j_gene: TRBJ1-1; v_gene: TRBV19; len: 14; abundance: many; CDR3nt: TGTGCCAGTAGGGCCCCGGGAGCATTCACTGAAGCTTTCTTT; CDR3aa: CASRAPGAFTEAFF
d_gene: TRBD1; j_gene: TRBJ1-6; v_gene: TRBV7-9; len: 15; abundance: .; CDR3nt: TGTGCCAGCAGCTTAAAGGGACAGAGCAATTCACCCCTCCACTTT; CDR3aa: CASSLKGQSNSPLHF
d_gene: TRBD1; j_gene: TRBJ1-4; v_gene: TRBV18; len: 14; abundance: many; CDR3nt: TGTGCCAGCTCACCGACAGGGGGCCTTGAAAAACTGTTTTTT; CDR3aa: CASSPTGGLEKLFF
d_gene: .; j_gene: TRBJ1-1; v_gene: TRBV2; len: 16; abundance: .; CDR3nt: TGTGCCAGCAGTGAAGCGCTTTGGCAAACGAACACTGAAGCTTTCTTT; CDR3aa: CASSEALWQTNTEAFF
d_gene: TRBD1; j_gene: TRBJ2-7; v_gene: TRBV7-6; len: 16; abundance: many; CDR3nt: TGTGCCAGCAGCCTAACGACAGGGGACTCCTCCTACGAGCAGTACTTC; CDR3aa: CASSLTTGDSSYEQYF
d_gene: .; j_gene: TRBJ2-3; v_gene: TRBV18; len: 14; abundance: many; CDR3nt: TGTGCCAGCTCACCGAATACCGCTAGCAATACGCAGTATTTT; CDR3aa: CASSPNTASNTQYF
d_gene: .; j_gene: TRBJ2-3; v_gene: TRBV5-1; len: 17; abundance: few; CDR3nt: TGCGCCAGCAGGCCGGGACTTGATCCCTTCAGCACAGATACGCAGTATTTT; CDR3aa: CASRPGLDPFSTDTQYF
d_gene: .; j_gene: TRBJ2-2; v_gene: TRBV5-5; len: 15; abundance: .; CDR3nt: TGTGCCAGCAGCTTGGCGGACTTGAACACCGGGGAGCTGTTTTTT; CDR3aa: CASSLADLNTGELFF
d_gene: .; j_gene: TRBJ2-2; v_gene: TRBV9; len: 15; abundance: .; CDR3nt: TGTGCCAGCAGCGTTGGCCAGGCGTACCCCGGGGAGCTGTTTTTT; CDR3aa: CASSVGQAYPGELFF
d_gene: .; j_gene: TRBJ2-4; v_gene: TRBV5-1; len: 13; abundance: few; CDR3nt: TGCGCCAGCAGCTTGACGCCCCAGGACATTCAGTACTTC; CDR3aa: CASSLTPQDIQYF
d_gene: .; j_gene: TRBJ2-4; v_gene: TRBV10-2; len: 17; abundance: .; CDR3nt: TGCGCCAGCAGTGACTACAGACTACCTCTAGCCAAAAACATTCAGTACTTC; CDR3aa: CASSDYRLPLAKNIQYF
d_gene: .; j_gene: TRBJ1-1; v_gene: TRBV2; len: 12; abundance: few; CDR3nt: TGTGTCGGCGCCCGTGGGGGCCCCTTGCCTTTCTTT; CDR3aa: CVGARGGPLPFF
d_gene: TRBD2; j_gene: TRBJ2-1; v_gene: TRBV9; len: 16; abundance: many; CDR3nt: TGTGCCAGCAGCGGTAAGGCGGGAGGGCTTTACAATGAGCAGTTCTTC; CDR3aa: CASSGKAGGLYNEQFF
d_gene: .; j_gene: TRBJ2-1; v_gene: TRBV9; len: 12; abundance: .; CDR3nt: TGTGCCAGCAGCGTGGCTCCGCATGAGCAGTTCTTC; CDR3aa: CASSVAPHEQFF
d_gene: TRBD1; j_gene: TRBJ2-1; v_gene: TRBV11-2; len: 17; abundance: .; CDR3nt: TGTGCCAGCAGCTTAGATGGGGGACAGGGGGCCGACAATGAGCAGTTCTTC; CDR3aa: CASSLDGGQGADNEQFF
d_gene: .; j_gene: TRBJ1-2; v_gene: TRBV7-2; len: 13; abundance: many; CDR3nt: TGTGCCAGCAGCTTACGAGCACGCCAGCTCTCCACCTTC; CDR3aa: CASSLRARQLSTF
d_gene: TRBD1; j_gene: TRBJ2-2; v_gene: TRBV4-1; len: 19; abundance: many; CDR3nt: TGCGCCAGCAGCCAAGATACGGGACAGGGATTTTCGAACACCGGGGAGCTGTTTTTT; CDR3aa: CASSQDTGQGFSNTGELFF
d_gene: .; j_gene: TRBJ2-7; v_gene: TRBV29-1; len: 12; abundance: few; CDR3nt: TGCAGCGTCGTCAGTGGAACCTACGAGCAGTACTTC; CDR3aa: CSVVSGTYEQYF
d_gene: .; j_gene: TRBJ2-7; v_gene: TRBV7-2; len: 14; abundance: .; CDR3nt: TGTGCCAGCAGCCGTAATGAAAGATTCGACGAGCAGTACTTC; CDR3aa: CASSRNERFDEQYF
d_gene: .; j_gene: TRBJ1-4; v_gene: TRBV4-2; len: 14; abundance: few; CDR3nt: TGTGCCAGCAGCCAAGAATGGGGGAACGGAAAACTGTTTTTT; CDR3aa: CASSQEWGNGKLFF
d_gene: .; j_gene: TRBJ1-6; v_gene: TRBV7-9; len: 16; abundance: .; CDR3nt: TGTGCCAGCACCAACCAGGGGTTATCTTTTAATTCACCCCTCCATTTT; CDR3aa: CASTNQGLSFNSPLHF
d_gene: .; j_gene: TRBJ1-2; v_gene: TRBV7-8; len: 14; abundance: .; CDR3nt: TGTGCCAGCAGCTTTAGTGAGGGGCTCTATGGCTACACCTTC; CDR3aa: CASSFSEGLYGYTF